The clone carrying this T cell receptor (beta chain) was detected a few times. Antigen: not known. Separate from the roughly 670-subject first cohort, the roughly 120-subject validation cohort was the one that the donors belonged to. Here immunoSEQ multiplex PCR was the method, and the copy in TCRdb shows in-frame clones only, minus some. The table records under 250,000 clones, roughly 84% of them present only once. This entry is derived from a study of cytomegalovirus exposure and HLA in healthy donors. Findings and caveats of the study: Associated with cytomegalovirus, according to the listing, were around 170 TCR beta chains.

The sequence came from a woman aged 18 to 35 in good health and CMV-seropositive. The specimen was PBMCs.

CDR3 nucleotide sequence: TGCAGTGCTAGAGTTAGTGCTGAAGCTTTCTTT. The encoded protein is CSARVSAEAFF. The chain employs TRBV20-1 and TRBJ1-1; D remains ambiguous. Germline-derived CDR1 and CDR2 are DFQATT and SNEGSKA (reference sequence). This CDR3 contains 11 residues. V lost 1 base to trimming and J lost 6 bases, with 6 bases between them.